This T cell receptor (beta chain) was recorded in a study of shared clonotypes between healthy human individuals (dated by TCRdb to the early 2020s). Context from the whole study: The cohort included three men and a couple of women between 18 and 49 years of age. For each donor, CD4 naive and CD4 memory were each given three plates, CD8 naive was given two plates, and CD8 memory was given one plate. To estimate repertoire size and how much clonotypes are shared between individuals, the study performed deep sequencing of blood TCR repertoires from 4 to 6 healthy adults. To increase sequencing depth and limit assay-specific biases, different laboratories used diverse techniques to prepare libraries and sequence TCR repertoires. Between about 0.94 and 10 billion PBMCs per donor were obtained by leukapheresis.

What the research found in general, with its limitations: Naive subsets generally had larger estimated clonotype richness than memory subsets. Sharing across a few donors was observed for about 5% of naive CD4, around 3.5% of naive CD8, about 2.5% of memory CD4, and roughly 0.4% of memory CD8 clonotypes. Compared with non-shared clonotypes, clonotypes shared by all four sorted-subset donors had higher generation probabilities. Rarefaction of sorted-subset datasets indicated incomplete sequencing despite the large sequencing depth. Because the study included only a small number of donors, the genetic and exposure-history diversity represented was limited. Sampling was restricted to blood, and TCR repertoires in tissue are likely to differ from TCR repertoires in blood. Based on pairwise subsampling, the degree of clonotype sharing among donors was expected to be affected by sequencing depth.

Healthy HIV-negative adults with no recently reported acute infections or vaccinations were included as donors. Every donor was a Caucasian adult residing in Nashville, Tennessee, USA. CD4+ T cells were enriched by magnetic negative selection; naive cells were then positively selected on CD45RA, and the negative fraction formed the memory subset. After blood collection by leukapheresis, PBMCs were isolated using Ficoll-Histopaque density gradient centrifugation and then cryopreserved in the vapor phase of liquid nitrogen. Analytical flow cytometry was used to check the purity and quantity of each magnetically sorted T cell population. Genomic DNA was isolated from each sorted fraction and quantified by UV absorbance on a Nanodrop 2000c. In the case of this clone: Its antigen has not been determined. A much larger clone differs by one base, so this may be a read error.

The cysteine opens and the phenylalanine closes a CDR3 of 11 amino acids. Of the read, only the CDR3 DNA is kept; its 33 bases are in frame from base 1. Sequences MGHDK (CDR1) and SYGVNS (CDR2) are obtained from the germline V gene. The V and J ends are trimmed by 4 bases and 2 bases, leaving 3 bases between them. Using the deep immunoSEQ assay, TCR CDR3 regions were amplified from genomic DNA by multiplex PCR. Extracted genomic DNA from each cell subset was distributed evenly across all wells of several immunoSEQ 96-well plates, and each plate was treated as a replicate. For sorted subsets, around 200 ng genomic DNA, equal to about 30,000 T cell genomes, was loaded into each replicate PCR. Purified libraries were quantified with a Qubit 3.0 fluorometer, sized on a Bioanalyzer 2100, and re-quantified with the KAPA Library Quantification kit. Every immunoSEQ 96-well plate was sequenced on a separate single-read 150-cycle Illumina NextSeq 550 flow cell. From the authors' description of their analysis: Because the immunoSEQ output held only junctional sequences and lacked quality scores, the filtering could not match the filtering applied to full-length reads. Sequences were annotated with PyIR, a Python wrapper for IgBLAST v1.9, using IMGT germline references to assign V/J genes and CDR3. Reads with weak V/J assignments (E-value above 1e-6), missing CDR3, stop codons, out-of-frame junctions, or ambiguous translated residues were removed. A V3J clonotype was defined by an identical inferred V gene, J gene, and CDR3 amino acid sequence. Percentage overlap between repertoires was calculated by dividing the number of shared unique clonotypes by the size of the smaller repertoire. Repertoire richness was assessed with RTK rarefaction, the Chao1 estimator, and Recon v2.1 estimates of unobserved clonotypes. Generation probabilities were computed with OLGA for all TCRbeta clonotypes obtained by the gDNA method from four donors. TCRdb limited this immuneACCESS table to in-frame rearrangements with V and J called. A share of clones is missing; checked studies link under half to unresolved V genes, and the rest is unexplained. Clone size and V and J calls were adopted from that table, with D and trimming inferred from the DNA. Within this sample are about 1.1 million clones, with roughly 77% of them counted one time only. The ten largest clonotypes hold roughly 0.83% of the sample.

Input material: memory CD4+ T cells from PBMCs. According to the study, the label for this sample's cell subset or site signals: CD45RA-negative fraction. The chain is made from TRBV25-1 and TRBJ2-7, with the D gene too uncertain to name. This clonotype originated in a man aged 18-30 years in good health. Some clones in this sample may be carry-over from other donors' samples. Here is the DNA: TGTGCCAGCAGTGCCGCCTACGAGCAGTACTTC. Translated, this is CASSAAYEQYF.